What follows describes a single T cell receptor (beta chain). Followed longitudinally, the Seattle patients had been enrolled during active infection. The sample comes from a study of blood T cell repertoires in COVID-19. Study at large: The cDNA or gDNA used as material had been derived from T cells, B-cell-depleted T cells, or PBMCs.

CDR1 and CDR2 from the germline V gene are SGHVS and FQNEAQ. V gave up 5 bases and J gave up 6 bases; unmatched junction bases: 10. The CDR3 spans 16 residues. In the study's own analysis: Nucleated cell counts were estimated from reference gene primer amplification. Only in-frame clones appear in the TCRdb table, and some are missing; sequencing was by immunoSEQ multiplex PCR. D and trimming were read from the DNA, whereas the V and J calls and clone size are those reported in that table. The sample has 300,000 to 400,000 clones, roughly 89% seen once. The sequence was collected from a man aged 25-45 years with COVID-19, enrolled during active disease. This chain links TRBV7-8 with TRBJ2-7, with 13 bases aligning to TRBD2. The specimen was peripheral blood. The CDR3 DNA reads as TGTGCCAGCAGCCCGTCGGGACTAGCGGGAAAGGGCGAGCAGTACTTC. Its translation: CASSPSGLAGKGEQYF.